What follows are 4 T cell receptor beta chains derived from one specimen sequenced in a study of cytomegalovirus exposure and HLA in healthy donors. Both 60 Vbeta primers and 13 Jbeta primers went into the PCR. Here immunoSEQ multiplex PCR was the method, and the copy in TCRdb shows in-frame clones only, minus some. The sample yields over 20,000 clones, 70% seen once. Sequenced: PBMCs. Receptors were obtained from a woman aged 45-65 years in good health and CMV-seronegative.

The chain couples TRBV25-1 to TRBJ2-7, with a possible D match to TRBD1 (6 bases). From germline, CDR1 is MGHDK and CDR2 SYGVNS. This CDR3 contains 14 residues. V was pared by 3 bases and J by 1 base, with 10 bases between. CDR3 residues: CASSDAGTSYEQYF. In DNA form, the CDR3 reads TGTGCCAGCAGTGACGCCGGGACATCCTACGAGCAGTACTTC.

V usage is TRBV15 and J usage is TRBJ1-2, with 12 nucleotides matching TRBD1. The V segment lost 5 bases and the J segment 3 bases; nucleotides outside the gene matches: 4. Germline lookup yields CDR1 LNHNV and CDR2 YYDKDF (reference sequence). CDR3 length: 15 residues. The chain's CDR3 is CATSVGTGGYYGYTF. Written as DNA, the CDR3 is TGTGCCACCAGCGTCGGGACAGGGGGCTACTATGGCTACACCTTC.

The chain employs TRBV14 and TRBJ2-3; 9 bases align to TRBD1. The CDR3 totals 14 residues. Losses at the gene ends were 10 bases for V and 2 bases for J; bases not matched to a gene: 7. Germline V gene sequence: CDR1 SGHDN, CDR2 FVKESK. CDR3 DNA: TGTGCCACTTCGACAGGGGGACTCACAGATACGCAGTATTTT. It encodes CATSTGGLTDTQYF.

A few counts support this clone. The chain links TRBV7-9 to TRBJ1-2, with 7 bases lining up with TRBD1. Losses at the gene ends were 5 bases for V and 6 bases for J; bases not matched to a gene: 6. This CDR3 has 13 residues. Germline V CDR1 and CDR2: SEHNR, FQNEAQ (reference sequence). CDR3 DNA: TGTGCCAGCAGCCCCCGGCAGGGGGATGGCTACACCTTC. It yields the protein CASSPRQGDGYTF. The full variable domain, in which reference TRBV7-9 and TRBJ1-2 provide the parts outside the CDR3, is DTGVSQNPRHKITKRGQNVTFRCDPISEHNRLYWYRQTLGQGPEFLTYFQNEAQLEKSRLLSDRFSAERPKGSFSTLEIQRTEQGDSAMYLCASSPRQGDGYTFGSGTRLTVV.